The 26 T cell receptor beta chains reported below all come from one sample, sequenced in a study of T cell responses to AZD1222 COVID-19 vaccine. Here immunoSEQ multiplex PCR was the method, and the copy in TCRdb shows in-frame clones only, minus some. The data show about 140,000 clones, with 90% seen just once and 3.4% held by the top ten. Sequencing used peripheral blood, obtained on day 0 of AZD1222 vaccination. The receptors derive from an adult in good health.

The CDR3 here is CASSHVQGYEQYF. CDR3 DNA sequence: TGCGCCAGCAGCCATGTACAGGGCTACGAGCAGTACTTC. The chain carries TRBV5-1 and TRBJ2-7, with D maybe TRBD1 (6 bases). V shed 4 bases and J shed 3 bases, with 11 bases lying between them. The CDR3 length is 13 residues. The germline V gene has CDR1 SGHRS and CDR2 YFSETQ. The full variable domain, its missing parts supplied by reference TRBV5-1 and TRBJ2-7, is KAGVTQTPRYLIKTRGQQVTLSCSPISGHRSVSWYQQTPGQGLQFLFEYFSETQRNKGNFPGRFSGRQFSNSRSEMNVSTLELGDSALYLCASSHVQGYEQYFGPGTRLTVT.

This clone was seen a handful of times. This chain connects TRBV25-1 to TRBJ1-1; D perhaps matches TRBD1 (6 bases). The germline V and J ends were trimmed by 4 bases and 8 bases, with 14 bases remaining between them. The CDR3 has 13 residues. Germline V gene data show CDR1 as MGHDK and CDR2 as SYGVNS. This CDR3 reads CASSAGARREAFF. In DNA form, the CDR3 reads TGTGCCAGCAGTGCGGGGGCCCGGAGGGAAGCTTTCTTT.

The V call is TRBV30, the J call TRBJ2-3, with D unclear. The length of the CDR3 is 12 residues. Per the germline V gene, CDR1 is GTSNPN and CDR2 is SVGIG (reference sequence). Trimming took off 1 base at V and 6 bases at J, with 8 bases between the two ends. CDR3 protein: CAWSEVLDTQYF. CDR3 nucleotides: TGTGCCTGGAGTGAAGTTCTTGATACGCAGTATTTT.

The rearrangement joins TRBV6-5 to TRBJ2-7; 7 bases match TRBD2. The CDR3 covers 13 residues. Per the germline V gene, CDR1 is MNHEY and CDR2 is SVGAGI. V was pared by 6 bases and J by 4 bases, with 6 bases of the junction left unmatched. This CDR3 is CASREGTNYEQYF. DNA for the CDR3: TGTGCCAGCAGGGAGGGGACTAATTACGAGCAGTACTTC.

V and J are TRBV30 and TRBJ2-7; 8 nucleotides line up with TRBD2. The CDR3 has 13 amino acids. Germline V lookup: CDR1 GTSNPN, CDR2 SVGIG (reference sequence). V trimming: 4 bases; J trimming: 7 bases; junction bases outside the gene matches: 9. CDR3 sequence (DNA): TGTGCCTGGACGGACGGGGGGGCCCGGGAGCAGTACTTC. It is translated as CAWTDGGAREQYF.

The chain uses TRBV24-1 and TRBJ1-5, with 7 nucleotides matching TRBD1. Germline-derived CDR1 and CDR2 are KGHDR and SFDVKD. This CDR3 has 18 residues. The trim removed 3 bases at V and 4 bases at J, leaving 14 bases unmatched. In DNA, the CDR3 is TGTGCCACCAGTGATCTAGGACAGGACGCTTTAGCAAATCAGCCCCAGCATTTT. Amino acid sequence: CATSDLGQDALANQPQHF.

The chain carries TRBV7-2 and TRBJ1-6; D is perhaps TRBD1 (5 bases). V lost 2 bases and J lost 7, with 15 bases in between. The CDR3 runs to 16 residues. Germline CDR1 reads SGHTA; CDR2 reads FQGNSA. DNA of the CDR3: TGTGCCAGCAGCTTATTTCCCGGGACGGAGAATTCACCCCTCCACTTT. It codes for CASSLFPGTENSPLHF.

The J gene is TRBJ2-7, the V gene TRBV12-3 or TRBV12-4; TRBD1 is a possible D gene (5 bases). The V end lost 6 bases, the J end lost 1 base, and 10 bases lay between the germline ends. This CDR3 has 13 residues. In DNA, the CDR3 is TGTGCCAGCAGAGCTACAGGATCCTACGAGCAGTACTTC. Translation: CASRATGSYEQYF.

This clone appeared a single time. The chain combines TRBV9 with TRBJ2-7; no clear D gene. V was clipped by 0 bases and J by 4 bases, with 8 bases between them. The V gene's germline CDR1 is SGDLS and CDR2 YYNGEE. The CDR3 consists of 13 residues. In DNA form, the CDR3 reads TGTGCCAGCAGCGTAGGGTCCTGGTACGAGCAGTACTTC. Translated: CASSVGSWYEQYF.

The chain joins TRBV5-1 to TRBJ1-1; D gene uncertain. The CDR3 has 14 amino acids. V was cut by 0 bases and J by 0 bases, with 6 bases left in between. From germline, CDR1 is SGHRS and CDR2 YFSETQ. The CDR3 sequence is CASSLGAVNTEAFF. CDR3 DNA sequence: TGCGCCAGCAGCTTGGGGGCTGTGAACACTGAAGCTTTCTTT.

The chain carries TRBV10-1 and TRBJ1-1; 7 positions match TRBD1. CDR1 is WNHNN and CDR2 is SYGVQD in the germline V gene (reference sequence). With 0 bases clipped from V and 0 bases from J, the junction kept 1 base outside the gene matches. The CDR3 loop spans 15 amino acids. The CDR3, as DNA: TGCGCCAGCAGTGAGTCGGGACAGATGAACACTGAAGCTTTCTTT. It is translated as CASSESGQMNTEAFF.

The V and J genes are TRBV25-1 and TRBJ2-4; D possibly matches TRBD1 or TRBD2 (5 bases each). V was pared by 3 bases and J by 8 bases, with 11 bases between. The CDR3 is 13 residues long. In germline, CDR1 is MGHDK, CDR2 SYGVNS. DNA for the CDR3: TGTGCCAGCAGTGAGAGGGGAACGCACATTCAGTACTTC. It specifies CASSERGTHIQYF.

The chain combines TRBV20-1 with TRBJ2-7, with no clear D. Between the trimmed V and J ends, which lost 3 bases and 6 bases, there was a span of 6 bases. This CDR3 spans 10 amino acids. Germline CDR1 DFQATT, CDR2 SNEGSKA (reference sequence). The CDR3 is CSASGREQYF. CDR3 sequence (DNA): TGCAGTGCTAGCGGACGCGAGCAGTACTTC.

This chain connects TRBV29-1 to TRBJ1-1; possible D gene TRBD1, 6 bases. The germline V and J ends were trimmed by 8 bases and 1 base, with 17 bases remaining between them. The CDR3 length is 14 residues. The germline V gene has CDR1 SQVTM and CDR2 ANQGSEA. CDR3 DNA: TGCAGCACCTTTCCGGGGACACGGAACACTGAAGCTTTCTTT. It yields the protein CSTFPGTRNTEAFF. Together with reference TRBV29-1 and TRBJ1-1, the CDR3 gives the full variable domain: SAVISQKPSRDICQRGTSLTIQCQVDSQVTMMFWYRQQPGQSLTLIATANQGSEATYESGFVIDKFPISRPNLTFSTLTVSNMSPEDSSIYLCSTFPGTRNTEAFFGQGTRLTVV.

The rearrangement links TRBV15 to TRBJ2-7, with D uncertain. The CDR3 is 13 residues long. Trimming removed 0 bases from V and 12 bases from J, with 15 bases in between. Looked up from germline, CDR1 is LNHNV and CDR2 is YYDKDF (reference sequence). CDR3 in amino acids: CATSREPRSGRYF. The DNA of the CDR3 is TGTGCCACCAGCAGAGAACCTAGGAGTGGTCGGTACTTC.

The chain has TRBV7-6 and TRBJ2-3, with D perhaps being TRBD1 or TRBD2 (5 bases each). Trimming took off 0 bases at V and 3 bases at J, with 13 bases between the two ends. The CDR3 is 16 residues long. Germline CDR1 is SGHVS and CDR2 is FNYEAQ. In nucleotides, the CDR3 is TGTGCCAGCAGCTTAGCGCAGGGACGAGGGACAGATACGCAGTATTTT. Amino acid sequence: CASSLAQGRGTDTQYF.

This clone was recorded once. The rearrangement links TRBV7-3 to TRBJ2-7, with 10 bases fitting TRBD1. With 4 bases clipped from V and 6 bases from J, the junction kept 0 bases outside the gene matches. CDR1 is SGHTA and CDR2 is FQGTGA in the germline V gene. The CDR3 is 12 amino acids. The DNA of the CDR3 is TGTGCCAGCAGCTGGACAGGGGGCGAGCAGTACTTC. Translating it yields CASSWTGGEQYF.

Here the CDR3 DNA reads TGTGCCAGCAGCCTTTCTACAGGGACCCGCATGAACACTGAAGCTTTCTTT. It yields the protein CASSLSTGTRMNTEAFF. This chain connects TRBV7-9 to TRBJ1-1; weak D call: TRBD1 (6 bases). This CDR3 has 17 amino acids. Trimming cost V 5 bases and J 0 bases, with 19 bases left between them. Germline lookup yields CDR1 SEHNR and CDR2 FQNEAQ (reference sequence).

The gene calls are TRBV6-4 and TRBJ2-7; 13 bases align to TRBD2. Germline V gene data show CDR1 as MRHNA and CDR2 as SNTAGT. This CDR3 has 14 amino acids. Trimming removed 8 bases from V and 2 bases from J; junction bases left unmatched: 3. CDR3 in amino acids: CASEGLAGTYEQYF. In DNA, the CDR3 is TGTGCCAGCGAGGGACTAGCGGGGACCTACGAGCAGTACTTC.

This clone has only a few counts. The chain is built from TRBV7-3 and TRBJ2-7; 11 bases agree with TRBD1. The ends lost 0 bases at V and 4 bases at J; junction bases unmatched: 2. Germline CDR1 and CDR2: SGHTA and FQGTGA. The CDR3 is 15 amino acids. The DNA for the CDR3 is TGTGCCAGCAGCTTAACAGGACAGGGGGCGTACGAGCAGTACTTC. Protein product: CASSLTGQGAYEQYF.

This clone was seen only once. CDR3 DNA: TGTGCCAGCAGCTTGGCAACCACAGGGAGGAAGACCCAGTACTTC. This codes for CASSLATTGRKTQYF. This chain joins TRBV5-4 and TRBJ2-5, with D possibly called TRBD1 or TRBD2 (6 bases each). The length of the CDR3 is 15 residues. The V end lost 0 bases, the J end lost 6 bases, and 15 bases lay between the germline ends. Germline V CDR1 and CDR2: SGHNT, YYREEE (reference sequence).

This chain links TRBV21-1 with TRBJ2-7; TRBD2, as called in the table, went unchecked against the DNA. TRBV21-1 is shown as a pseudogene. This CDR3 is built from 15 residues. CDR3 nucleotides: TGTGCCAGCAGCAAAGCCGGGGGGCGCGTCTCCGAGCAGTACTTC. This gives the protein CASSKAGGRVSEQYF.

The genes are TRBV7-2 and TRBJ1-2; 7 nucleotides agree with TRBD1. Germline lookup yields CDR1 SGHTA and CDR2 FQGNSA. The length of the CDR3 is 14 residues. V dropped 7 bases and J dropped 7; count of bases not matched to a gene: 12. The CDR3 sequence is CASTSRTGSSGYTF. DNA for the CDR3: TGTGCCAGCACCTCTCGGACAGGTTCAAGTGGCTACACCTTC.

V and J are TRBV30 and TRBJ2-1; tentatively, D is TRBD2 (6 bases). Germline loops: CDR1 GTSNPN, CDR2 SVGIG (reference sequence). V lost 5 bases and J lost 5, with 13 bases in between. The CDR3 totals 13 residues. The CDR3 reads CAWGLGLNNEQFF. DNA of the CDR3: TGTGCCTGGGGTTTAGGACTAAACAATGAGCAGTTCTTC.

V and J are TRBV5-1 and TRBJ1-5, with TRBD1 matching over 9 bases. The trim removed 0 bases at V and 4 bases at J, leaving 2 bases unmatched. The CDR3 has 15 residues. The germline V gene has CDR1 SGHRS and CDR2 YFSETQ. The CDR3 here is CASSLGGTGNQPQHF. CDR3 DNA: TGCGCCAGCAGCTTGGGCGGGACAGGGAATCAGCCCCAGCATTTT.

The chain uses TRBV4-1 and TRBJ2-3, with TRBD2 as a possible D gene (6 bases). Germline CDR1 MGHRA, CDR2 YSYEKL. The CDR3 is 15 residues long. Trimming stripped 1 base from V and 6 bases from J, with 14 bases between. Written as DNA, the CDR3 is TGCGCCAGCAGCCAAGCGGAGGGTACCACTGATACGCAGTATTTT. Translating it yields CASSQAEGTTDTQYF.